Below, 26 T cell receptor beta chains from the same sample are listed, as sequenced in a study of PD-L1 blockade in urothelial cancer. Assay used: immunoSEQ multiplex PCR; TCRdb lists only in-frame clones, some missing. Altogether 60,000 or so clones are present, less than 90% being singletons, with the ten largest covering about 15%. The time point: pretreatment peripheral blood. Sequenced material: PBMCs, taken around atezolizumab (anti-PD-L1) treatment. The receptors stem from a man in his 70s with urothelial cancer.

The gene calls are TRBV5-6 and TRBJ2-1, with D perhaps TRBD2 (5 bases). The V end lost 2 bases, the J end lost 0 bases, and 9 bases lay between the germline ends. The CDR3 contains 15 residues. Germline CDR1 SGHDT, CDR2 YYEEEE. CDR3: CASSLDYSSYNEQFF. CDR3 DNA sequence: TGTGCCAGCAGCTTAGACTACTCCTCCTACAATGAGCAGTTCTTC.

The J gene is TRBJ1-2, the V gene TRBV30; D may be TRBD1 (5 bases). The CDR3 has 15 amino acids. In germline, CDR1 is GTSNPN, CDR2 SVGIG (reference sequence). The ends were cut back, 1 base at V and 4 bases at J, with 16 bases in the middle. CDR3: CAWSGQGSQRYGYTF. The CDR3 DNA reads as TGTGCCTGGAGTGGTCAGGGTTCACAACGCTATGGCTACACCTTC.

This chain uses TRBV21-1 with TRBJ2-1; the listed D gene, TRBD2, was not tested against the DNA. TRBV21-1 is termed a pseudogene. The CDR3 spans 17 residues. DNA of the CDR3: TGTGCCAGCAGCAAAGGGTTAGGCGGTCGCTCCTACAATGAGCAGTTCTTC. Encoded protein: CASSKGLGGRSYNEQFF.

The V gene is TRBV5-1, the J gene TRBJ1-2; D is perhaps TRBD1 (6 bases). This CDR3 has 13 residues. Germline V gene sequence: CDR1 SGHRS, CDR2 YFSETQ. The ends were cut back, 3 bases at V and 1 base at J, with 7 bases in the middle. This CDR3 reads CASSSDSNYGYTF. In DNA form, the CDR3 reads TGCGCCAGCAGCTCGGACAGTAACTATGGCTACACCTTC.

This chain uses TRBV5-1 with TRBJ2-1, with D perhaps matching TRBD2 (6 bases). Germline values: CDR1 SGHRS, CDR2 YFSETQ. This CDR3 region has 16 residues. The V and J ends lost 0 bases and 8 bases respectively, with 18 bases between them. The CDR3 nucleotides are TGCGCCAGCAGCTTGGTCGGCAGGGAGGATTCCGATGAGCAGTTCTTC. This sequence encodes CASSLVGREDSDEQFF. Full variable domain (rest looked up from reference TRBV5-1 and TRBJ2-1): KAGVTQTPRYLIKTRGQQVTLSCSPISGHRSVSWYQQTPGQGLQFLFEYFSETQRNKGNFPGRFSGRQFSNSRSEMNVSTLELGDSALYLCASSLVGREDSDEQFFGPGTRLTVL.

The chain recombines TRBV11-2 with TRBJ2-5, with TRBD1 as a possible D gene (6 bases). The CDR3 has 15 amino acids. The V gene lost 0 bases and the J gene lost 4 bases, with 12 bases spanning the gap. Looked up from germline, CDR1 is SGHAT and CDR2 is FQNNGV. CDR3 residues: CASSLDRQGRETQYF. CDR3 bases: TGTGCCAGCAGCTTAGATCGTCAGGGGAGAGAGACCCAGTACTTC.

The J gene is TRBJ1-3, the V gene TRBV10-3; no clear D. The germline gives CDR1 ENHRY, CDR2 SYGVKD. Trimming pared 1 base from V and 0 bases from J, leaving 13 bases between. The CDR3 runs to 17 residues. The CDR3 DNA follows: TGTGCCATCAGTGAGTTCAGAGGACTTACCTCTGGAAACACCATATATTTT. Protein: CAISEFRGLTSGNTIYF.

This chain joins TRBV6-1 and TRBJ2-7, with 10 bases aligning to TRBD1. Looked up from germline, CDR1 is MNHNS and CDR2 is SASEGT. The CDR3 runs 14 residues. V shed 10 bases and J 3 bases; nucleotides not matched to a gene: 9. This chain's CDR3 is CATTSGTGDYEQYF. The CDR3 DNA reads as TGTGCCACTACCTCCGGGACAGGGGACTACGAGCAGTACTTC.

V gene TRBV6-6 combines with J gene TRBJ1-5; TRBD1 matches 8 bases. The CDR3 is made up of 15 amino acids. Per germline, CDR1 MNHNY and CDR2 SVGAGI (reference sequence). V lost 6 bases to trimming and J lost 0 bases; unmatched junction nucleotides: 4. The CDR3 nucleotides read TGTGCCAGCAGCCAACAGGGGGATAGCAATCAGCCCCAGCATTTT. Translated, it gives CASSQQGDSNQPQHF.

The rearrangement joins TRBV5-4 to TRBJ2-7; no firm D call. The CDR3 is 12 amino acids. From germline, CDR1 is SGHNT and CDR2 YYREEE (reference sequence). V lost 4 bases, J lost 2 bases, and 7 bases lay in between. The CDR3 spells CASSRGAYEQYF. The CDR3 DNA follows: TGTGCCAGCAGCCGCGGAGCCTACGAGCAGTACTTC.

The CDR3 is CASRDPQGSNEKLFF. CDR3 sequence (DNA): TGTGCCAGCAGGGATCCACAGGGATCGAATGAAAAACTGTTTTTT. This chain uses TRBV6-5 with TRBJ1-4; a weak D match, TRBD1 (6 bases). The CDR3 consists of 15 residues. Trimming shortened V by 6 bases and J by 5 bases, and 16 bases separated the two germline ends. Per the germline V gene, CDR1 is MNHEY and CDR2 is SVGAGI.

This clone was picked up one time. The V gene is TRBV5-1, the J gene TRBJ2-1; 10 nucleotides match TRBD2. J lost 4 bases, V lost 2 bases, and 6 bases had no gene match. Germline lookup yields CDR1 SGHRS and CDR2 YFSETQ. The CDR3 extends over 16 amino acids. The CDR3 coding sequence is TGCGCCAGCAGCTTCGGCGGGACTAGCGCATACAATGAGCAGTTCTTC. Its translation is CASSFGGTSAYNEQFF. Combining the CDR3 with reference TRBV5-1 and TRBJ2-1 gives the whole variable domain KAGVTQTPRYLIKTRGQQVTLSCSPISGHRSVSWYQQTPGQGLQFLFEYFSETQRNKGNFPGRFSGRQFSNSRSEMNVSTLELGDSALYLCASSFGGTSAYNEQFFGPGTRLTVL.

The gene calls are TRBV7-8 and TRBJ2-3, with unresolved D. From germline, CDR1 is SGHVS and CDR2 FQNEAQ. V dropped 6 bases and J dropped 0 bases, with 7 bases sitting between them. The CDR3 length is 13 residues. CDR3 DNA: TGTGCCAGCAGTCCCTTGAGCACAGATACGCAGTATTTT. It encodes CASSPLSTDTQYF.

The genes are TRBV5-4 and TRBJ2-1, with 11 bases identical to TRBD2. The CDR3 contains 15 residues. The germline V gene has CDR1 SGHNT and CDR2 YYREEE (reference sequence). The V gene end was trimmed by 4 bases and the J gene end by 6 bases; junction bases not matched to a gene: 6. This chain's CDR3 is CASSPGLAVFNEQFF. The CDR3, as DNA: TGTGCCAGCAGCCCGGGACTAGCGGTCTTCAATGAGCAGTTCTTC. Supplemented by reference TRBV5-4 and TRBJ2-1, the full variable domain reads ETGVTQSPTHLIKTRGQQVTLRCSSQSGHNTVSWYQQALGQGPQFIFQYYREEENGRGNFPPRFSGLQFPNYSSELNVNALELDDSALYLCASSPGLAVFNEQFFGPGTRLTVL.

The chain carries TRBV30 and TRBJ2-1, with 7 positions matching TRBD1. The CDR3 is made up of 14 amino acids. Germline values: CDR1 GTSNPN, CDR2 SVGIG (reference sequence). The CDR3 reads CAGKGAGGVNEQFF. In DNA form, the CDR3 reads TGTGCTGGAAAGGGGGCAGGAGGTGTCAATGAGCAGTTCTTC.

Concerning this clone itself: Other nucleotide sequences in the sample specify the same CDR3. The chain has TRBV18 and TRBJ2-5, with D uncertain. The CDR3 is 12 residues long. The germline V and J ends were trimmed by 0 bases and 5 bases, with 4 bases remaining between them. The germline V gene has CDR1 KGHSH and CDR2 LQKENI. CDR3 sequence: CASSPPEETQYF. CDR3 nucleotides: TGTGCCAGCTCACCACCGGAGGAGACCCAGTACTTC.

The chain uses TRBV7-6 and TRBJ1-1; weak D call: TRBD1 (5 bases). CDR1 SGHVS and CDR2 FNYEAQ come from the germline V gene. V was pared by 1 base and J by 0 bases, with 12 bases between. The CDR3 sequence is 16 residues long. The CDR3 protein is CASSLGLGHVNTEAFF. The CDR3 DNA reads as TGTGCCAGCAGCTTAGGGCTAGGACACGTGAACACTGAAGCTTTCTTT. The full variable domain, completed using reference TRBV7-6 and TRBJ1-1, is GAGVSQSPRYKVTKRGQDVALRCDPISGHVSLYWYRQALGQGPEFLTYFNYEAQQDKSGLPNDRFSAERPEGSISTLTIQRTEQRDSAMYRCASSLGLGHVNTEAFFGQGTRLTVV.

This chain connects TRBV2 to TRBJ2-5; 8 nucleotides line up with TRBD1. Germline CDR1 reads SNHLY; CDR2 reads FYNNEI. Germline trimming cut 4 bases from V and 1 base from J; bases unmatched to any gene: 5. This CDR3 has 15 residues. The CDR3 DNA reads as TGTGCCAGCAGTGTCCCGGGACAGGTCCAAGAGACCCAGTACTTC. Translated, it gives CASSVPGQVQETQYF.

The chain employs TRBV18 and TRBJ2-7; no clear D gene. There are 13 residues in the CDR3. V lost 2 bases, J lost 6 bases, and 11 bases lay in between. Germline assignment: CDR1 KGHSH and CDR2 LQKENI. The CDR3 DNA sequence: TGTGCCAGCTCACCAGAGGCAACACGCGAGCAGTACTTC. Residues: CASSPEATREQYF.

The chain links TRBV27 to TRBJ2-2, with 12 positions matching TRBD2. Per the germline V gene, CDR1 is MNHEY and CDR2 is SMNVEV (reference sequence). There are 19 residues in the CDR3. V was pared by 2 bases and J by 7 bases, with 14 bases of the junction left unmatched. The CDR3 reads CASSLRPRAGLAGVGELFF. DNA for the CDR3: TGTGCCAGCAGTTTACGCCCCCGTGCGGGACTAGCGGGCGTCGGGGAGCTGTTTTTT.

The chain carries TRBV15 and TRBJ2-7, with 9 positions matching TRBD2. Per germline, CDR1 LNHNV and CDR2 YYDKDF (reference sequence). With 0 bases clipped from V and 9 bases from J, the junction kept 15 bases outside the gene matches. The CDR3 extends over 17 amino acids. The DNA for the CDR3 is TGTGCCACCAGCAGAGATCCCCTAGCGGGACGTTCCCGGGGGCAGTACTTC. Translation gives CATSRDPLAGRSRGQYF.

This clone has more than one count but fewer than ten. The chain employs TRBV11-3 and TRBJ2-2; 7 nucleotides agree with TRBD2. The germline V gene encodes CDR1 SGHNT and CDR2 YENEEA. This CDR3 is built from 15 residues. The V gene end was trimmed by 5 bases and the J gene end by 0 bases; junction bases not matched to a gene: 3. The CDR3 here is CASSRRGANTGELFF. CDR3 sequence (DNA): TGTGCCAGCAGCCGACGGGGGGCGAACACCGGGGAGCTGTTTTTT. Based on the CDR3 plus reference TRBV11-3 and TRBJ2-2, the full variable domain is EAGVVQSPRYKIIEKKQPVAFWCNPISGHNTLYWYLQNLGQGPELLIRYENEEAVDDSQLPKDRFSAERLKGVDSTLKIQPAELGDSAVYLCASSRRGANTGELFFGEGSRLTVL.

The chain joins TRBV27 to TRBJ1-5, with unresolved D. CDR3 length: 12 amino acids. The V gene lost 5 bases and the J gene lost 5 bases, with 7 bases spanning the gap. Germline loops: CDR1 MNHEY, CDR2 SMNVEV (reference sequence). The CDR3 DNA is TGTGCCAGCAGTGCCGGGGATCAGCCCCAGCATTTT. Translated: CASSAGDQPQHF.

This clone has just a few counts. This chain links TRBV6-1 with TRBJ1-6; TRBD1 might be the D (5 bases). Trimming stripped 3 bases from V and 14 bases from J, with 20 bases between. CDR3 length: 15 residues. Germline lookup yields CDR1 MNHNS and CDR2 SASEGT. The CDR3, as DNA: TGTGCCAGCAGTGACCGGGGGGTCTCAAGGGTCACCCTCCACTTT. This gives the protein CASSDRGVSRVTLHF.

The J gene is TRBJ2-7, the V gene TRBV5-1; possible D gene TRBD2, 5 bases. CDR1 and CDR2 from the germline V gene are SGHRS and YFSETQ. CDR3 length: 12 residues. V was cut by 4 bases and J by 5 bases, with 10 bases left in between. This chain's CDR3 is CASSVEGNEQYF. In DNA, the CDR3 is TGCGCCAGCAGCGTCGAGGGTAACGAGCAGTACTTC.

This chain uses TRBV7-9 with TRBJ1-2; 7 bases are a match to TRBD1. The V and J ends lost 4 bases and 1 base, in that order; junction bases with no gene match: 6. This CDR3 has 15 amino acids. Germline CDR1 reads SEHNR; CDR2 reads FQNEAQ (reference sequence). The CDR3 sequence: CASSSGQVLNYGYTF. The CDR3 DNA follows: TGTGCCAGCAGCTCAGGACAGGTACTTAACTATGGCTACACCTTC. The full variable domain, its missing parts supplied by reference TRBV7-9 and TRBJ1-2, is DTGVSQNPRHKITKRGQNVTFRCDPISEHNRLYWYRQTLGQGPEFLTYFQNEAQLEKSRLLSDRFSAERPKGSFSTLEIQRTEQGDSAMYLCASSSGQVLNYGYTFGSGTRLTVV.